This T cell receptor (beta chain) was found in a study of shared clonotypes between healthy human individuals (dated by TCRdb to about 2020). A note on the overall study: A few men and two women, aged 18 to 49 years, made up the cohort. For each donor, three plates each were used for CD4 naive and CD4 memory, two plates were used for CD8 naive, and one plate was used for CD8 memory. To estimate repertoire size and how much clonotypes are shared between individuals, the study performed deep sequencing of blood TCR repertoires from a few healthy adults. Different laboratories and diverse techniques were used to prepare libraries and sequence TCR repertoires, to increase sequencing depth and limit assay-specific biases. Leukapheresis yielded between about 0.94 and 10 billion PBMCs per donor. Results the study describes overall, beyond this receptor: When several donors were compared, the shared fraction of clonotypes was approximately 5% for naive CD4, 3.5% to 4% for naive CD8, more than 2% for memory CD4, and under 0.5% for memory CD8. Pairwise subsampling indicated that sequencing depth was expected to affect the degree of clonotype sharing among donors. Naive subsets generally had larger estimated clonotype richness than memory subsets. Compared with non-shared clonotypes, clonotypes shared by all four sorted-subset donors had higher generation probabilities. Because the study included a small number of donors, the genetic and exposure-history diversity represented was limited. Rarefaction of sorted-subset datasets indicated incomplete sequencing despite the large sequencing depth. Sampling was restricted to blood, and TCR repertoires in tissue are likely to differ from TCR repertoires in blood.

CD8 naive samples were CD45RO-negative cells positively selected for CCR7, giving a CD45RA+CCR7+ population that excluded TemRA cells. Donors were healthy HIV-negative adults with no recently reported acute infections or vaccinations. Only Caucasian adults living in Nashville, Tennessee, USA were represented among the donors. After blood collection by leukapheresis, PBMCs were isolated using Ficoll-Histopaque density gradient centrifugation and then cryopreserved in the vapor phase of liquid nitrogen. Analytical flow cytometry was used to check the purity and quantity of every magnetically sorted T cell population. Genomic DNA was isolated from every sorted fraction and measured by UV absorbance on a Nanodrop 2000c. The CDR3 measures 15 amino acids from cysteine to phenylalanine. Here the CDR3 DNA is all that survives: 45 bases in frame from base 1. The germline V gene supplies CDR1 SGHTS and CDR2 YDEGEE. Germline trimming: 3 bases from V, 1 base from J; junction bases outside gene matches: 7.

TCR CDR3 regions were amplified from genomic DNA by multiplex PCR using the deep immunoSEQ assay. For each cell subset, the extracted genomic DNA was distributed evenly across all wells of several immunoSEQ 96-well plates, and each plate served as one replicate. For sorted subsets, each replicate PCR was loaded with 200 ng genomic DNA, equivalent to about 33,000 T cell genomes. Purified libraries were quantified with a Qubit 3.0 fluorometer, sized on a Bioanalyzer 2100, and re-quantified with the KAPA Library Quantification kit. Every immunoSEQ 96-well plate was sequenced on a separate single-read 150-cycle Illumina NextSeq 550 flow cell. On the authors' methods: The immunoSEQ output contained only junctional sequences without quality scores, so filtering could not match that applied to full-length reads. To assign V/J genes and CDR3, sequences were annotated against IMGT germline references using PyIR, a Python wrapper for IgBLAST v1.9. Reads were removed for weak V/J assignments (E-value above 1e-6), missing CDR3, stop codons, out-of-frame junctions, or ambiguous translated residues. A V3J clonotype was defined by an identical inferred V gene, J gene, and CDR3 amino acid sequence. The percentage overlap between two repertoires was calculated by dividing the number of shared unique clonotypes by the size of the smaller repertoire. Richness of each repertoire was evaluated using RTK rarefaction, the Chao1 estimator, and Recon v2.1 estimates of unobserved clonotypes. Generation probabilities for all TCRbeta clonotypes obtained by the gDNA method from a handful of donors were computed using OLGA. Held by TCRdb, this immuneACCESS table contains in-frame sequences only and omits some clones. Under half of the omission traces to an unresolved V gene where checked; the cause of the rest is unknown. V and J calls and clone size are copied from that table; D and trimming were computed from the DNA. The sample table records more than 2 million clones; about 94% of these occur just once. Of the sample, less than 2% is held by the ten largest clones.

To note about this clone: Its target antigen remains unknown. No base-level quality is on record; no much larger clone is a single base apart.

The receptor was isolated from a man aged 18 to 29 in good health. Some clones in this sample may be carry-over from other donors' samples. The chain was built from TRBV5-8 and TRBJ2-7; 7 junctional bases match TRBD1. The sequencing input was naive CD8+ T cells from PBMCs. This specimen's cell subset or site label, per the study, means: CD45RA+CCR7+. This receptor carries the CDR3 CASSSRTGVSYEQYF. The sequenced DNA is TGTGCCAGCAGCTCGCGGACAGGTGTATCCTACGAGCAGTACTTC.